This T cell receptor (beta chain) was obtained from a study of blood T cell repertoires in COVID-19. Assay used: immunoSEQ multiplex PCR; TCRdb lists only in-frame clones, some missing. Counted here are about 470,000 clones, roughly nine tenths occurring once; the ten biggest clones make up 0.7%. Participants had their cohort set by participant-reported clinical history. Turning to this clone: In the same sample, other DNA sequences code for this CDR3.

The sequenced sample consisted of PBMCs or T cells enriched from blood (not recorded which). This TCR came from a woman in her late teens or twenties who had recovered from COVID-19.

The CDR3 region has the DNA TGCGCCAGCAGCTTGGGAGACAGGGGGGATACGCAGTATTTT. Residues: CASSLGDRGDTQYF. The V gene is TRBV5-1, the J gene TRBJ2-3, with 9 bases lining up with TRBD1. With 0 bases clipped from V and 6 bases from J, the junction kept 2 bases outside the gene matches. CDR3 length: 14 amino acids. Germline-derived CDR1 and CDR2 are SGHRS and YFSETQ.